Each of the 26 T cell receptor beta chains below was sequenced from the same sample in a study of T cell repertoires in cytomegalovirus infection. Which antigens these TCRs recognize remains unknown. From the reads, TCRdb called clonotypes with MiXCR, one entry per CDR3 protein. Seen here are about a million distinct CDR3 sequences, approximately 32% observed once, and the top ten hold 10% to 15%. Specimen: cultured CD8+ T cells from PBMCs, collected from culture after CMV antigen stimulation. The source of these receptors is a human donor in good health (CMV status not recorded). Some clones in this sample may be carry-over from other donors' samples.

This rearrangement joins TRBV28 to TRBJ2-5, with 11 bases that match TRBD1. After removal of 3 bases from V and 3 bases from J, the junction contained 6 bases not matched to a gene. Germline V gene sequence: CDR1 MDHEN, CDR2 SYDVKM. This CDR3 has 16 residues. CDR3 protein: CASSFRGTGGEETQYF. The CDR3 nucleotides are TGTGCCAGCAGTTTCCGCGGGACAGGGGGGGAAGAGACCCAGTACTTC. Full variable domain (missing parts from reference TRBV28 and TRBJ2-5): DVKVTQSSRYLVKRTGEKVFLECVQDMDHENMFWYRQDPGLGLRLIYFSYDVKMKEKGDIPEGYSVSREKKERFSLILESASTNQTSMYLCASSFRGTGGEETQYFGPGTRLLVL.

The rearrangement joins TRBV5-4 to TRBJ2-1, with a weak D call TRBD2 (6 bases). Germline loops: CDR1 SGHNT, CDR2 YYREEE (reference sequence). The CDR3 consists of 17 residues. V was clipped by 0 bases and J by 6 bases, with 19 bases between them. This chain's CDR3 is CASSLEALATALNEQFF. CDR3 coding DNA: TGTGCCAGCAGCTTGGAGGCTCTAGCGACGGCTCTCAATGAGCAGTTCTTC.

The genes are TRBV5-4 and TRBJ1-4, with no clear D. The CDR3 extends over 16 amino acids. V was cut by 1 base and J by 7 bases, with 17 bases left in between. Germline CDR1 and CDR2: SGHNT and YYREEE (reference sequence). CDR3 bases: TGTGCCAGCAGCTTGAAGAGGGAACGGCCGGGTGAAAAACTGTTTTTT. It encodes CASSLKRERPGEKLFF.

This chain uses TRBV29-1 with TRBJ2-5, with a tentative D call TRBD2 (5 bases). The CDR3 covers 18 residues. Germline-derived CDR1 and CDR2 are SQVTM and ANQGSEA. The V end lost 1 base, the J end lost 0 bases, and 21 bases lay between the germline ends. The CDR3 is CSVEGGRGHPTYQETQYF. DNA of the CDR3: TGCAGCGTTGAAGGCGGGCGAGGGCACCCAACGTACCAAGAGACCCAGTACTTC. The entire variable domain, with the rest obtained from reference TRBV29-1 and TRBJ2-5, is as follows: SAVISQKPSRDICQRGTSLTIQCQVDSQVTMMFWYRQQPGQSLTLIATANQGSEATYESGFVIDKFPISRPNLTFSTLTVSNMSPEDSSIYLCSVEGGRGHPTYQETQYFGPGTRLLVL.

This clonotype occurred a few times. The chain is built from TRBV2 and TRBJ2-3; maybe TRBD1 (6 bases). The CDR3 covers 13 residues. The V gene's germline CDR1 is SNHLY and CDR2 FYNNEI. V lost 6 bases to trimming and J lost 6 bases, with 13 bases between them. As DNA, the CDR3 is TGTGCCAGCAGGAGGGGGATTCTGGATACGCAGTATTTT. Residues: CASRRGILDTQYF.

This clonotype turned up a few times. V and J are TRBV4-1 and TRBJ1-2; the D is unclear. CDR3 length: 15 residues. V lost 2 bases and J lost 8, with 18 bases in between. The germline V gene has CDR1 MGHRA and CDR2 YSYEKL. DNA for the CDR3: TGCGCCAGCAGCCAACCCGTGGATGTCTTGAGGGGCTACACCTTC. Protein sequence: CASSQPVDVLRGYTF.

The chain recombines TRBV7-3 with TRBJ2-7; 13 bases map to TRBD2. The trim removed 2 bases at V and 7 bases at J, leaving 11 bases unmatched. Germline values: CDR1 SGHTA, CDR2 FQGTGA. This CDR3 is 17 amino acids long. This CDR3 reads CASSLVGTSGGGIEQYV. In nucleotides, the CDR3 is TGTGCCAGCAGCTTAGTGGGAACTAGCGGGGGGGGGATTGAGCAGTACGTC.

This clonotype was recorded a few times. The rearrangement joins TRBV28 to TRBJ1-5, with TRBD1 identical over 9 bases. The CDR3 contains 16 residues. Germline lookup yields CDR1 MDHEN and CDR2 SYDVKM. V gave up 3 bases and J gave up 3 bases; unmatched junction bases: 6. CDR3 sequence: CASSFWDRAFNQPQHF. CDR3 DNA sequence: TGTGCCAGCAGTTTCTGGGACAGGGCTTTCAATCAGCCCCAGCATTTT.

Only a few counts were recorded for this clonotype. The chain uses TRBV11-2 and TRBJ2-7; TRBD1 matches 7 bases. Germline V gene sequence: CDR1 SGHAT, CDR2 FQNNGV. After removal of 5 bases from V and 2 bases from J, the junction contained 12 bases not matched to a gene. The CDR3 has 16 residues. CDR3 residues: CASSVYGTAVPYEQYV. CDR3 nucleotide sequence: TGTGCCAGCAGCGTTTACGGGACAGCAGTTCCCTACGAGCAGTACGTC.

With respect to this clonotype: The germline gene is not matched at one end of the junction; a read error may be the cause. The chain carries TRBV13 and TRBJ2-5; 8 bases align to TRBD1. The CDR3 runs to 14 residues. Germline assignment: CDR1 PRHDT and CDR2 FYEKMQ (reference sequence). As DNA, the CDR3 is TGTGCCAGCAGCCTAGGAACAGGGGGAAAGACCCAGTACTTC. Amino acids: CASSLGTGGKTQYF.

The chain recombines TRBV2 with TRBJ1-1, with D possibly matching TRBD1 (5 bases). The CDR3 is 17 residues long. Germline-derived CDR1 and CDR2 are SNHLY and FYNNEI. V was cut by 6 bases and J by 0 bases, with 20 bases left in between. Written as DNA, the CDR3 is TGTGCCAGCAGGTCGGGGGGTCCCTCTCAACTGAACACTGAAGCTTTCTTT. It specifies CASRSGGPSQLNTEAFF.

There are a few counts of this clonotype. The chain combines TRBV7-9 with TRBJ2-5, with 12 nucleotides matching TRBD2. The CDR3 is 15 amino acids. V trimming: 3 bases; J trimming: 3 bases; junction bases outside the gene matches: 2. CDR1 and CDR2 (germline): SEHNR, FQNEAQ (reference sequence). The CDR3 here is CASSFRTSGEETQYF. The DNA of the CDR3 is TGTGCCAGCAGCTTTCGGACTAGCGGGGAAGAGACCCAGTACTTC.

This clonotype appeared many times. The V gene is TRBV7-6, the J gene TRBJ2-1; 9 bases match TRBD2. V lost 1 base and J lost 2; bases outside the gene matches: 9. The CDR3 runs 18 residues. Germline V gene data show CDR1 as SGHVS and CDR2 as FNYEAQ. The CDR3 sequence: CASSLGSGSGGPYNEQFF. The CDR3 region has the DNA TGTGCCAGCAGCTTAGGAAGTGGTAGCGGGGGCCCCTACAATGAGCAGTTCTTC.

As concerns this clonotype: A much larger clone sits a single nucleotide away, making a read error possible. In this CDR3 the conserved last residue, phenylalanine or tryptophan, is missing, so a read error is likely. This chain joins TRBV7-6 and TRBJ2-1, with 7 bases matching TRBD1. The germline gives CDR1 SGHVS, CDR2 FNYEAQ. V gave up 2 bases and J gave up 4 bases; unmatched junction bases: 5. The CDR3 contains 15 residues. CDR3 region: CASSLPGTAYNEQFS. CDR3 DNA: TGTGCCAGCAGCTTACCCGGGACAGCATACAATGAGCAGTTCTCC.

This chain uses TRBV7-9 with TRBJ1-2; D unclear. This CDR3 spans 11 amino acids. Germline V gene lookup returns CDR1 SEHNR and CDR2 FQNEAQ (reference sequence). V was clipped by 2 bases and J by 8 bases, with 6 bases between them. The CDR3 DNA is TGTGCCAGCAGCTTACCTAACGGCTACACCTTC. This translates into CASSLPNGYTF.

The chain is built from TRBV27 and TRBJ1-2; D not resolved. Germline CDR1 MNHEY, CDR2 SMNVEV (reference sequence). Trimming shortened V by 3 bases and J by 0 bases, and 14 bases separated the two germline ends. The CDR3 runs to 16 residues. Here the CDR3 reads CASSFAGSLTNYGYTF. CDR3 nucleotide sequence: TGTGCCAGCAGTTTCGCAGGCAGCCTCACTAACTATGGCTACACCTTC.

The chain employs TRBV3-1 and TRBJ2-3; D is perhaps TRBD2 (5 bases). CDR3 length: 14 residues. The ends were cut back, 0 bases at V and 4 bases at J, with 8 bases in the middle. Germline V gene sequence: CDR1 LGHDT, CDR2 YNNKEL (reference sequence). CDR3 coding DNA: TGTGCCAGCAGCCAAGATTGGGGAGCAGATACGCAGTATTTT. It is translated as CASSQDWGADTQYF.

The chain recombines TRBV12-3 or TRBV12-4 with TRBJ2-5; TRBD2 is a possible D gene (7 bases). V lost 4 bases, J lost 2 bases, and 20 bases lay in between. This CDR3 has 17 residues. CDR3 region: CASSSRGGGGEQETQYF. As DNA, the CDR3 is TGTGCCAGCAGTTCTAGGGGGGGGGGGGGGGAACAAGAGACCCAGTACTTC.

The rearrangement joins TRBV29-1 to TRBJ2-7; 7 positions match TRBD2. Germline V gives CDR1 SQVTM, CDR2 ANQGSEA. CDR3 length: 11 residues. Trimming took 4 bases from V and 4 from J; bases not matched to a gene: 1. CDR3 sequence (DNA): TGCAGCGTTGGGGGGGGATACGAGCAGTACTTC. This gives the protein CSVGGGYEQYF.

This clonotype was detected a few times. V and J are TRBV29-1 and TRBJ2-5, with D possibly matching TRBD1 (5 bases). Germline CDR1 SQVTM, CDR2 ANQGSEA. This CDR3 region has 14 residues. V was cut by 5 bases and J by 1 base, with 14 bases left in between. The chain's CDR3 is CSVLKRTTQETQYF. CDR3 DNA: TGCAGCGTTCTAAAACGGACAACCCAAGAGACCCAGTACTTC.

The CDR3 bases are TGTGCCATCAGTGGCGGAGACAGAGAAGAGACCCAGTACTTC. This gives the protein CAISGGDREETQYF. The genes are TRBV10-3 and TRBJ2-5, with D tentatively TRBD1 (5 bases). Trimming took 4 bases from V and 3 from J, leaving 12 bases between them. This CDR3 is built from 14 residues. CDR1 ENHRY and CDR2 SYGVKD come from the germline V gene.

CDR3 sequence (DNA): TGTGCCAGCAGCTTATCGGACCGAAGCTCCTACGAGCAGTACGTC. It specifies CASSLSDRSSYEQYV. V gene TRBV7-9 combines with J gene TRBJ2-7, with D unresolved. The germline gives CDR1 SEHNR, CDR2 FQNEAQ (reference sequence). The CDR3 loop spans 15 amino acids. V gave up 2 bases and J gave up 0 bases, with 11 bases separating them.

The gene calls are TRBV6-1 and TRBJ2-7; D is unresolved. The germline V gene has CDR1 MNHNS and CDR2 SASEGT. This CDR3 is 15 amino acids long. Trimming shortened V by 5 bases and J by 5 bases, and 19 bases separated the two germline ends. CDR3 amino acids: CASSPSPAITDEQYF. The CDR3 region has the DNA TGTGCCAGCAGTCCTTCCCCGGCCATAACCGACGAGCAGTACTTC.

This chain uses TRBV12-3 or TRBV12-4 with TRBJ1-6, with TRBD1 matching 8 bases. V shed 5 bases, J shed 8 bases, and the junction held 14 bases outside the gene matches. CDR3 length: 17 residues. The CDR3 bases are TGTGCCAGCAGTCTTTGGACAGGGCTGGGCGTAGATTCACCCCTCCACTTT. As protein: CASSLWTGLGVDSPLHF.

The rearrangement joins TRBV27 to TRBJ2-7; TRBD1 might be the D (5 bases). CDR1 MNHEY and CDR2 SMNVEV come from the germline V gene (reference sequence). Trimming cost V 0 bases and J 2 bases, with 11 bases left between them. This CDR3 is 15 amino acids long. The CDR3 DNA sequence: TGTGCCAGCAGTTTATCGAAAGGGGCTCCCTACGAGCAGTACTTC. Its protein is CASSLSKGAPYEQYF.

This clonotype was picked up many times. The CDR3 reads CASGNGGVYEQFF. The CDR3 DNA follows: TGTGCCAGCGGGAACGGGGGGGTATATGAGCAGTTCTTC. V gene TRBV7-2 combines with J gene TRBJ2-1; TRBD2 matches at 8 bases. J gave up 8 bases and V 8 bases, and 8 bases lay outside the gene matches. CDR3 size: 13 residues. Germline assignment: CDR1 SGHTA and CDR2 FQGNSA.